This is a list of T cell receptor beta chains from one sample in a study of CD4 T cells in relation to SARS-CoV-2 and coronaviruses. Assay used: immunoSEQ multiplex PCR; TCRdb lists only in-frame clones, some missing. The data hold about 54,000 clones, with about 91% observed a single time. Sequencing input: naive CD4+ T cells from PBMCs. These receptors were obtained from an adult with COVID-19. Each CDR3 is given without its conserved first and last residue. Rows may omit the clone size; those that give it use once, few, many or a size class.

v_call: TRBV4-2; clone_size: .; cdr3_length: 14; cdr3_aa: ASSRGERENTDTQY
v_call: TRBV28; clone_size: .; cdr3_length: 10; cdr3_aa: ASSPSRFEQY
v_call: TRBV6-2/TRBV6-3; clone_size: .; cdr3_length: 13; cdr3_aa: ASSLQLGSTDTQY
v_call: TRBV9; clone_size: .; cdr3_length: 9; cdr3_aa: ASSVDYEQY
v_call: TRBV28; clone_size: once; cdr3_length: 10; cdr3_aa: ASSLVGQPQH
v_call: TRBV12-3/TRBV12-4; clone_size: .; cdr3_length: 8; cdr3_aa: ASALYEQY
v_call: TRBV29-1; clone_size: .; cdr3_length: 11; cdr3_aa: SVYNLGWETQY
v_call: TRBV7-9; clone_size: .; cdr3_length: 13; cdr3_aa: ASSLAAGVGNEQF
v_call: TRBV5-4; clone_size: .; cdr3_length: 11; cdr3_aa: ASSEGQGGEQY
v_call: TRBV20-1; clone_size: .; cdr3_length: 8; cdr3_aa: SATRDRTY
v_call: TRBV7-2; clone_size: .; cdr3_length: 13; cdr3_aa: ASSLAVNMGETQY
v_call: TRBV3-1/TRBV3-2; clone_size: .; cdr3_length: 14; cdr3_aa: ASSQERQGGRETQY
v_call: TRBV30; clone_size: .; cdr3_length: 11; cdr3_aa: AWSDGGLRVQF
v_call: TRBV2; clone_size: .; cdr3_length: 13; cdr3_aa: ASSEGGAGLYEQY
v_call: TRBV29-1; clone_size: .; cdr3_length: 10; cdr3_aa: SGARRRETQY
v_call: TRBV29-1; clone_size: .; cdr3_length: 12; cdr3_aa: SVELVVFTDTQY
v_call: TRBV7-2; clone_size: .; cdr3_length: 15; cdr3_aa: ASSFSGASVHQETQY
v_call: TRBV30; clone_size: once; cdr3_length: 15; cdr3_aa: AWSVMTGSLRYNEQF
v_call: TRBV10-3; clone_size: .; cdr3_length: 12; cdr3_aa: AIEPGQDTDTQY
v_call: TRBV5-1; clone_size: .; cdr3_length: 12; cdr3_aa: ASSVRGEHSPLH
v_call: TRBV3-1/TRBV3-2; clone_size: .; cdr3_length: 13; cdr3_aa: ASSQRTGLNYGYT
v_call: TRBV4-1; clone_size: .; cdr3_length: 14; cdr3_aa: ASSLAGTGEKNTIY
v_call: TRBV5-8; clone_size: .; cdr3_length: 11; cdr3_aa: ASSLNSPDTQY
v_call: TRBV2; clone_size: .; cdr3_length: 11; cdr3_aa: ANSRTEGGEQY
v_call: TRBV18; clone_size: .; cdr3_length: 11; cdr3_aa: ASAPPLTDEQF
v_call: TRBV2; clone_size: .; cdr3_length: 11; cdr3_aa: ASSPQGWKTQY